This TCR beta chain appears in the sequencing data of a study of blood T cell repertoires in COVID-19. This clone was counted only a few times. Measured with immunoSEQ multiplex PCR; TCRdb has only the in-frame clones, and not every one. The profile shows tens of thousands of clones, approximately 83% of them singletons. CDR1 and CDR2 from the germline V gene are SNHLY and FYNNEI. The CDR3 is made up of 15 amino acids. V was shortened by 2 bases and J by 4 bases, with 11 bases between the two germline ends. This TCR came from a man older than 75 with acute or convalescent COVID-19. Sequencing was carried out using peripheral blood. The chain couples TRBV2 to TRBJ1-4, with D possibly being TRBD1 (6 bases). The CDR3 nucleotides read TGTGCCAGCAGTGAATCCAGGGGCATTAATGAAAAACTGTTTTTT. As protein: CASSESRGINEKLFF.